This TCR beta chain emerged from a study of blood T cells in healthy people across ages. Overall study context: The template switching approach captured approximately one barcoded beta molecule for every two T cells.

This clonotype was observed a few times. Its cognate antigen is unknown. Germline CDR1 and CDR2: LGHNA and YNFKEQ. The length of the CDR3 is 15 residues. Trimming cost V 0 bases and J 1 base; bases outside gene matches: 2. A second roughly 7 to 11 cycle PCR used barcoded and J-beta primers. TCRdb independently ran MiXCR on the 5' RACE reads; one entry per CDR3 protein. The repertoire holds about 1.6 million distinct CDR3 sequences, with roughly 30% as singletons. Points from the study as a whole: Diversity of TCR beta per million T cells declined in a roughly linear way with age. Strong correlation existed between TCR beta diversity and naive T cell percentage.

The rearrangement joins TRBV4-2 to TRBJ2-7, with TRBD1 matching 8 bases. The source of this sequence is a woman aged 30 to 39 in good health. The specimen was blood. CDR3 region: CASSQDNRGSYEQYF. CDR3 in DNA: TGTGCCAGCAGCCAAGACAACAGGGGGTCCTACGAGCAGTACTTC.